Included here is one T cell receptor beta chain sequence, with context. What it binds is not known. One junction end disagrees with the germline gene, perhaps due to a read error. This CDR3 region has 16 residues. CDR1 and CDR2 (germline): SGHDN, FVKESK. Reasons for excluding patients were uncontrolled infection, other autoimmune disease, pregnancy or lactation. Template material for amplifying TCR beta CDR3 regions consisted of RNA transcripts. When the TCR CDR3 underwent first-round RT-PCR, the HTBI primer set was used. TCRdb called the multiplex PCR reads again in MiXCR, with one record for every CDR3 protein. In the table there are fewer than 300,000 distinct CDR3 sequences, nearly 15% of which are singletons. The entry originates in a study of T cells in Graves' hyperthyroidism and ophthalmopathy. Findings and limits, study-wide: Most thyroid-expanded clonotypes above 0.001 were also found in blood.

Material for sequencing was blood. The rearrangement links TRBV14 to TRBJ2-5; 8 nucleotides agree with TRBD1. The receptor was derived from a woman aged 45-65 years with Graves' hyperthyroidism that later progressed to Graves' ophthalmopathy. CDR3 coding DNA: TGTGCCAGCAGCCAAGAAATAAACAGGGGGATTGAGACCCAGTGCTTC. Its translation is CASSQEINRGIETQCF.